This is a list of T cell receptor beta chains from one sample in a study of OX40 agonist ivuxolimab in advanced cancers. TCRdb's table, derived via immunoSEQ multiplex PCR, lists solely in-frame clones and lacks some. The sample lists 99,000 or so clones, about 96% occurring once. Sequencing was performed on CD4+ or CD8+ T cells sorted from blood, taken in a trial of the OX40 agonist ivuxolimab. These receptors originate from an adult with an advanced solid tumor such as melanoma, head and neck, liver or kidney cancer. Both conserved end residues are part of each CDR3. Each record gives: J gene, clone size, V gene, D gene, CDR3 DNA, CDR3 protein. The D gene is left open where the match is weak. Expanded clones get a size class; other rows say once, few or many, or leave the size out.

j_gene: TRBJ2-5
abundance: .
v_gene: TRBV7-2
d_gene: .
CDR3nt: TGTGCCAGCAGCCAAGGCCCTAGCTCTGATCACCATGAGACCCAGTACTTC
CDR3aa: CASSQGPSSDHHETQYF

j_gene: TRBJ2-7
abundance: .
v_gene: TRBV4-1
d_gene: .
CDR3nt: TGCGCCAGCAGCCCTTCAGGTTCCTACGAGCAGTACTTC
CDR3aa: CASSPSGSYEQYF

j_gene: TRBJ2-3
abundance: .
v_gene: TRBV5-6
d_gene: TRBD1
CDR3nt: TGTGCCAGCAGCGATCCGGGACAGGCCTACACAGATACGCAGTATTTT
CDR3aa: CASSDPGQAYTDTQYF

j_gene: TRBJ2-3
abundance: .
v_gene: TRBV6-4
d_gene: .
CDR3nt: TGTGCCAGCAGTGGCCCGGGCGCAGATACGCAGTATTTT
CDR3aa: CASSGPGADTQYF

j_gene: TRBJ2-7
abundance: .
v_gene: TRBV11-3
d_gene: TRBD1
CDR3nt: TGTGCCAGCAGCCTGACGGGACAGGGACTCGAGCAGTACTTC
CDR3aa: CASSLTGQGLEQYF

j_gene: TRBJ2-3
abundance: .
v_gene: TRBV19
d_gene: TRBD2
CDR3nt: TGTGCCAGTAGTATACTAGCGGTGAGCACAGATACGCAGTATTTT
CDR3aa: CASSILAVSTDTQYF

j_gene: TRBJ1-5
abundance: .
v_gene: TRBV19
d_gene: .
CDR3nt: TGTGCCAGTAGTATAGCCCACAATCAGCCCCAGCATTTT
CDR3aa: CASSIAHNQPQHF

j_gene: TRBJ1-1
abundance: .
v_gene: TRBV27
d_gene: .
CDR3nt: TGTGCCAGCAGTTTGGACGGTTCTAACACTGAAGCTTTCTTT
CDR3aa: CASSLDGSNTEAFF

j_gene: TRBJ2-7
abundance: .
v_gene: TRBV4-3
d_gene: TRBD2
CDR3nt: TGCGCCAGCAGCCCCGGGGGGGATCGGGAGCAGTACTTC
CDR3aa: CASSPGGDREQYF

j_gene: TRBJ2-7
abundance: once
v_gene: TRBV5-8
d_gene: .
CDR3nt: TGTGCCAGCAGCTTGGTCCCCGACAACTACGAGCAGTACTTC
CDR3aa: CASSLVPDNYEQYF

j_gene: TRBJ2-4
abundance: .
v_gene: TRBV6-1
d_gene: .
CDR3nt: TGTGCCAGCAGTGGGGTGACTCCGTGGGACATTCAGTACTTC
CDR3aa: CASSGVTPWDIQYF

j_gene: TRBJ2-3
abundance: .
v_gene: TRBV28
d_gene: .
CDR3nt: TGTGCCAGCTTCTCCTCCGCAGGGCCTAGCACAGATACGCAGTATTTT
CDR3aa: CASFSSAGPSTDTQYF

j_gene: TRBJ1-1
abundance: .
v_gene: TRBV14
d_gene: .
CDR3nt: TGTGCCAGCAGCGCGATAGGTGGAGGACTGAACACTGAAGCTTTCTTT
CDR3aa: CASSAIGGGLNTEAFF

j_gene: TRBJ2-2
abundance: .
v_gene: TRBV7-3
d_gene: .
CDR3nt: TGTGCCAGCAGATTACGGGAGCGGGTGGGGGAGCTGTTTTTT
CDR3aa: CASRLRERVGELFF

j_gene: TRBJ2-7
abundance: .
v_gene: TRBV5-6
d_gene: .
CDR3nt: TGTGCCAGCAGCCCCGCGGGACAGAGCTACGAGCAGTACTTC
CDR3aa: CASSPAGQSYEQYF

j_gene: TRBJ2-7
abundance: .
v_gene: TRBV7-8
d_gene: .
CDR3nt: TGTGCCAGCAGCTTTGGTACGGAGTTCCCCTACGAGCAGTACTTC
CDR3aa: CASSFGTEFPYEQYF

j_gene: TRBJ2-7
abundance: .
v_gene: TRBV4-3
d_gene: TRBD2
CDR3nt: TGCGCCAGCAGCCAAGATGGGGGGGGAGGGGTCAACGAGCAGTACTTC
CDR3aa: CASSQDGGGGVNEQYF

j_gene: TRBJ1-2
abundance: .
v_gene: TRBV4-3
d_gene: .
CDR3nt: TGCGCCAGCAGCCAAGATGAGGAGGGACTCTATGGCTACACCTTC
CDR3aa: CASSQDEEGLYGYTF

j_gene: TRBJ2-3
abundance: .
v_gene: TRBV19
d_gene: .
CDR3nt: TGTGCCAGTAGTCCAGGCCAGCCCACAGATACGCAGTATTTT
CDR3aa: CASSPGQPTDTQYF

j_gene: TRBJ2-7
abundance: .
v_gene: TRBV28
d_gene: .
CDR3nt: TGTGCCAGCAACCCCCGGATCTTAGGGACCACCTACGAGCAGTACTTC
CDR3aa: CASNPRILGTTYEQYF

j_gene: TRBJ2-7
abundance: once
v_gene: TRBV27
d_gene: .
CDR3nt: TGTGCCAGCAGTTTAGGGGGGTGGGGCGAGCAGTACTTC
CDR3aa: CASSLGGWGEQYF

j_gene: TRBJ2-7
abundance: .
v_gene: TRBV4-3
d_gene: TRBD1
CDR3nt: TGCGCCAGCAGCCAAGTGCTACAGGGGATGGACGAGCAGTACTTC
CDR3aa: CASSQVLQGMDEQYF

j_gene: TRBJ2-7
abundance: .
v_gene: TRBV7-9
d_gene: .
CDR3nt: TGTGCCAGCAGCTCTGGCGCCTACGAGCAGTACTTC
CDR3aa: CASSSGAYEQYF

j_gene: TRBJ1-3
abundance: .
v_gene: TRBV5-1
d_gene: .
CDR3nt: TGCGCCAGCAGCCCAGGGACCGCTTGGGAAGGAAACACCATATATTTT
CDR3aa: CASSPGTAWEGNTIYF

j_gene: TRBJ2-1
abundance: .
v_gene: TRBV7-2
d_gene: .
CDR3nt: TGTGCCAGCAGCTTAGTAGGAGGGGGTGTAAATGAGCAGTTCTTC
CDR3aa: CASSLVGGGVNEQFF

j_gene: TRBJ2-4
abundance: .
v_gene: TRBV28
d_gene: TRBD2
CDR3nt: TGTGCCAGCAGACCCCGCGGGGGAAACATTCAGTACTTC
CDR3aa: CASRPRGGNIQYF

j_gene: TRBJ2-2
abundance: .
v_gene: TRBV5-1
d_gene: .
CDR3nt: TGCGCCAGCGGGGACCTCGGGGGAGACACCGGGGAGCTGTTTTTT
CDR3aa: CASGDLGGDTGELFF

j_gene: TRBJ1-5
abundance: few
v_gene: TRBV19
d_gene: .
CDR3nt: TGTGCCAGTACCCTAATGGGGGGCGGGGAGCCCCAGCATTTT
CDR3aa: CASTLMGGGEPQHF

j_gene: TRBJ2-7
abundance: .
v_gene: TRBV7-2
d_gene: .
CDR3nt: TGTGCCAGCAGCTCCGCTTTCGGCAGCTACGAGCAGTACTTC
CDR3aa: CASSSAFGSYEQYF

j_gene: TRBJ2-3
abundance: .
v_gene: TRBV28
d_gene: .
CDR3nt: TGTGCCAGCAGTACTAGCTGGGGCACAGATACGCAGTATTTT
CDR3aa: CASSTSWGTDTQYF

j_gene: TRBJ2-2
abundance: .
v_gene: TRBV9
d_gene: .
CDR3nt: TGTGCCAGCAGCAGGACGTCGGAGCTGTTTTTT
CDR3aa: CASSRTSELFF

j_gene: TRBJ2-1
abundance: .
v_gene: TRBV9
d_gene: .
CDR3nt: TGTGCCAGCAGCGTAGGGGTGCCGAATGAGCAGTTCTTC
CDR3aa: CASSVGVPNEQFF

j_gene: TRBJ1-1
abundance: .
v_gene: TRBV7-9
d_gene: .
CDR3nt: TGTGCCAGCAGCTTCGGTCAGATTAACACTGAAGCTTTCTTT
CDR3aa: CASSFGQINTEAFF

j_gene: TRBJ2-1
abundance: once
v_gene: TRBV19
d_gene: .
CDR3nt: TGTGCCAGTAGTATGGCTTCCAATGAGCAGTTCTTC
CDR3aa: CASSMASNEQFF

j_gene: TRBJ2-5
abundance: .
v_gene: TRBV11-3
d_gene: TRBD2
CDR3nt: TGTGCCAGCAGCTCACCTGGTAAGACTAGCGACTTAGAGACCCAGTACTTC
CDR3aa: CASSSPGKTSDLETQYF

j_gene: TRBJ2-1
abundance: .
v_gene: TRBV7-9
d_gene: .
CDR3nt: TGTGCCAGCAGCTTAGCTGCAGGGGCAGGGGGGAATGAGCAGTTCTTC
CDR3aa: CASSLAAGAGGNEQFF

j_gene: TRBJ1-2
abundance: .
v_gene: TRBV18
d_gene: TRBD1
CDR3nt: TGTGCCAGCTCACCCGGACAGGGAACGTCTGGCTACACCTTC
CDR3aa: CASSPGQGTSGYTF

j_gene: TRBJ1-6
abundance: .
v_gene: TRBV7-6
d_gene: .
CDR3nt: TGTGCCAGCAGCTTAGCCCGTTCACCCCTCCACTTT
CDR3aa: CASSLARSPLHF

j_gene: TRBJ2-7
abundance: once
v_gene: TRBV10-3
d_gene: .
CDR3nt: TGTGCCATCAGTGAGGATACACTGCGCTACGAGCAGTACTTC
CDR3aa: CAISEDTLRYEQYF

j_gene: TRBJ2-7
abundance: .
v_gene: TRBV28
d_gene: .
CDR3nt: TGTGCCAGCAGTTTCTCCACAGGCTACGAGCAGTACTTC
CDR3aa: CASSFSTGYEQYF

j_gene: TRBJ1-1
abundance: once
v_gene: TRBV27
d_gene: TRBD1
CDR3nt: TGTGCCAGCGTGGACAGGGAAGCTTTCTTT
CDR3aa: CASVDREAFF

j_gene: TRBJ2-7
abundance: .
v_gene: TRBV4-3
d_gene: .
CDR3nt: TGCGCCAGCAGCCAAGAGGGCGGAGCGACCTACGAGCAGTACTTC
CDR3aa: CASSQEGGATYEQYF

j_gene: TRBJ1-5
abundance: .
v_gene: TRBV6-5
d_gene: TRBD1
CDR3nt: TGTGCCAGCAGTCAGGACAGGTATAGCAATCAGCCCCAGCATTTT
CDR3aa: CASSQDRYSNQPQHF

j_gene: TRBJ2-1
abundance: .
v_gene: TRBV29-1
d_gene: .
CDR3nt: TGCAGCGTTGGTGAGAGCTCCTACAATGAGCAGTTCTTC
CDR3aa: CSVGESSYNEQFF

j_gene: TRBJ2-1
abundance: .
v_gene: TRBV5-1
d_gene: .
CDR3nt: TGCGCCAGCAGTTCGGGGGGCGTTGAGCAGTTCTTC
CDR3aa: CASSSGGVEQFF

j_gene: TRBJ2-7
abundance: .
v_gene: TRBV6-6
d_gene: TRBD1
CDR3nt: TGTGCCAGTTACCGGGACAGCTTCTACGAGCAGTACTTC
CDR3aa: CASYRDSFYEQYF

j_gene: TRBJ1-3
abundance: .
v_gene: TRBV5-6
d_gene: .
CDR3nt: TGTGCCAGCAGCCGACCGATAGGGGGGCCGACTGGAAACACCATATATTTT
CDR3aa: CASSRPIGGPTGNTIYF

j_gene: TRBJ2-7
abundance: .
v_gene: TRBV2
d_gene: .
CDR3nt: TGTGCCAGCAGTCCCAGAAGAGAGGGTGACTTAGGGCAGTACTTC
CDR3aa: CASSPRREGDLGQYF

j_gene: TRBJ2-1
abundance: .
v_gene: TRBV11-3
d_gene: .
CDR3nt: TGTGCCAGCAGCAGCGACAGGAACAACAATGAGCAGTTCTTC
CDR3aa: CASSSDRNNNEQFF

j_gene: TRBJ1-6
abundance: .
v_gene: TRBV7-6
d_gene: .
CDR3nt: TGTGCCAGCAGCTCAAAACTAGGGGTTAATTCACCCCTCCACTTT
CDR3aa: CASSSKLGVNSPLHF

j_gene: TRBJ2-2
abundance: .
v_gene: TRBV25-1
d_gene: .
CDR3nt: TGTGCCAGCAGTGAATCACCGGCACCGTCGAACACCGGGGAGCTGTTTTTT
CDR3aa: CASSESPAPSNTGELFF

j_gene: TRBJ1-3
abundance: .
v_gene: TRBV28
d_gene: .
CDR3nt: TGTGCCAGCAGTTTATCAGGGTTTGATGGAAACACCATATATTTT
CDR3aa: CASSLSGFDGNTIYF

j_gene: TRBJ1-1
abundance: .
v_gene: TRBV5-4
d_gene: .
CDR3nt: TGTGCCAGCAGCTTGGGGGTGAGAGCCGGTAACACTGAAGCTTTCTTT
CDR3aa: CASSLGVRAGNTEAFF

j_gene: TRBJ2-2
abundance: .
v_gene: TRBV7-3
d_gene: .
CDR3nt: TGTGCCAGCAGGGGGCGCACCGGGGAGCTGTTTTTT
CDR3aa: CASRGRTGELFF

j_gene: TRBJ2-7
abundance: .
v_gene: TRBV6-1
d_gene: .
CDR3nt: TGTGCCAGCAGTGAACCAGCGTCCTACGAGCAGTACTTC
CDR3aa: CASSEPASYEQYF

j_gene: TRBJ2-1
abundance: .
v_gene: TRBV19
d_gene: .
CDR3nt: TGTGCCAGTAGTATGTCGAACAATGAGCAGTTCTTC
CDR3aa: CASSMSNNEQFF